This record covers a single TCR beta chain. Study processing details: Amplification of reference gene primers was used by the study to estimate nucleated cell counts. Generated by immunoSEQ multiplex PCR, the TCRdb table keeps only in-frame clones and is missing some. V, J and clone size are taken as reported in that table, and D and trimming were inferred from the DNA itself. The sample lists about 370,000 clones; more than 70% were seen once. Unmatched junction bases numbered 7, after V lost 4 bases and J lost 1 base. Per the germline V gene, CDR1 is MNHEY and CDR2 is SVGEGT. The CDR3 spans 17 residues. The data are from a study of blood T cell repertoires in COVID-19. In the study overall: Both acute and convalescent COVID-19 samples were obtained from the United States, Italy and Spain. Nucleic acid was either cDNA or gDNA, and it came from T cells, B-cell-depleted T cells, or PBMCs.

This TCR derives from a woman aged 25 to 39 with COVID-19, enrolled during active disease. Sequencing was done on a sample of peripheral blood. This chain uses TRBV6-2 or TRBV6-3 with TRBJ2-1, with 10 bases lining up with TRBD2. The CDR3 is CASSSPLAGSSYNEQFF. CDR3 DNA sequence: TGTGCCAGCAGTTCGCCACTAGCGGGGAGTTCCTACAATGAGCAGTTCTTC.